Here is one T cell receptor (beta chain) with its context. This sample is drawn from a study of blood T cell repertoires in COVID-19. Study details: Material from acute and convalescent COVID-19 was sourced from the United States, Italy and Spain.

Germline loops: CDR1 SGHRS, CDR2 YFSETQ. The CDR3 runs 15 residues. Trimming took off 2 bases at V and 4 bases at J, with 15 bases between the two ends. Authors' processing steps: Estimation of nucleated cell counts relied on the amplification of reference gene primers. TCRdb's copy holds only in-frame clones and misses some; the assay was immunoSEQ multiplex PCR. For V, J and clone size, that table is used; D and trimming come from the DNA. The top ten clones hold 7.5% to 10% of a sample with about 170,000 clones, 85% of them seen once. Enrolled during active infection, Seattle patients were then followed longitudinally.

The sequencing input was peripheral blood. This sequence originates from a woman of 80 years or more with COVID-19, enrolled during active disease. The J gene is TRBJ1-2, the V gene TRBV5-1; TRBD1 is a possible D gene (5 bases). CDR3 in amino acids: CASSFTGGDSYGYTF. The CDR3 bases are TGCGCCAGCAGCTTTACTGGGGGGGATAGCTATGGCTACACCTTC.